The present entry profiles one TCR beta chain with its context. Method: immunoSEQ multiplex PCR; TCRdb's copy keeps in-frame clones and lacks some. This sample has about 49,000 clones, with under 70% found just once. Germline loops: CDR1 MNHEY, CDR2 SMNVEV (reference sequence). J lost 10 bases, V lost 2 bases, and 4 bases had no gene match. This CDR3 is built from 13 residues. The data belong to a study of blood T cell repertoires in COVID-19. The sequenced sample was peripheral blood. This sequence was found in a woman in her 70s with acute or convalescent COVID-19. V and J are TRBV27 and TRBJ2-3; 9 nucleotides align to TRBD1. The DNA for the CDR3 is TGTGCCAGCAGTTTAGGGGGACAGGGTCCGCAGTATTTT. Translated: CASSLGGQGPQYF.